These 27 T cell receptor beta chains came from one sample sequenced in a study of PD-1 blockade in classical Hodgkin lymphoma. All trial patients relapsed after autologous stem cell transplantation. Only in-frame clones appear in the TCRdb table, and some are missing; sequencing was by immunoSEQ multiplex PCR. Among about 93,000 clones, 80% to 95% were seen once, and the ten largest hold roughly 3%. The specimen comprised peripheral blood mononuclear cells (PBMCs), sampled before the second cycle of nivolumab. The source of these receptors is a human donor with classical Hodgkin lymphoma.

The chain employs TRBV27 and TRBJ1-1; D unresolved. V lost 10 bases and J lost 2, with 14 bases in between. The CDR3 covers 13 residues. Germline CDR1 is MNHEY and CDR2 is SMNVEV (reference sequence). The CDR3 DNA follows: TGTGCCACCCAGCAGTACAACAACACTGAAGCTTTCTTT. Translating gives CATQQYNNTEAFF.

This chain links TRBV30 with TRBJ1-1; weak D call: TRBD1 (5 bases). V was pared by 5 bases and J by 1 base, with 11 bases between. CDR1 and CDR2 (germline): GTSNPN, SVGIG (reference sequence). CDR3 size: 13 residues. This CDR3 reads CAWGITGNTEAFF. The CDR3 region has the DNA TGTGCCTGGGGAATTACAGGGAACACTGAAGCTTTCTTT.

The chain links TRBV5-1 to TRBJ2-7; D perhaps matches TRBD2 (5 bases). The germline V and J ends were trimmed by 4 bases and 1 base, with 15 bases remaining between them. CDR1 and CDR2 from the germline V gene are SGHRS and YFSETQ. This CDR3 contains 15 residues. The CDR3 sequence: CASSPSGGFSYEQYF. DNA for the CDR3: TGCGCCAGCAGCCCGTCGGGCGGGTTTTCCTACGAGCAGTACTTC.

CDR3 in DNA: TGTGCCAGCAGCGTAGAAGGCTATGGCTACACCTTC. This translates into CASSVEGYGYTF. The chain combines TRBV9 with TRBJ1-2; D not resolved. Trimming shortened V by 0 bases and J by 4 bases, and 4 bases separated the two germline ends. CDR1 and CDR2 from the germline V gene are SGDLS and YYNGEE. The CDR3 runs to 12 residues.

The chain joins TRBV27 to TRBJ2-5, with D perhaps matching TRBD2 (6 bases). This CDR3 contains 15 residues. V lost 5 bases and J 4 bases, leaving 17 bases between the germline ends. CDR1 is MNHEY, CDR2 SMNVEV, per germline (reference sequence). Here the CDR3 DNA reads TGTGCCAGCAGTCCATGGACCACCGGGGGAGAGACCCAGTACTTC. Its translation is CASSPWTTGGETQYF.

This sequence joins TRBV6-5 and TRBJ1-1; D possibly corresponds to TRBD1 (6 bases). CDR3 length: 13 amino acids. The germline V gene encodes CDR1 MNHEY and CDR2 SVGAGI. V was pared by 1 base and J by 5 bases, with 8 bases between. The CDR3 reads CASSYFTGTEAFF. CDR3 DNA: TGTGCCAGCAGTTACTTCACAGGGACTGAAGCTTTCTTT.

The chain uses TRBV9 and TRBJ2-7, with D possibly matching TRBD1 (7 bases). Germline values: CDR1 SGDLS, CDR2 YYNGEE. V lost 4 bases and J 2 bases, leaving 19 bases between the germline ends. The CDR3 extends over 16 amino acids. CDR3 nucleotide sequence: TGTGCCAGCAGCCCTCATCTCGGCAGGGGGGCCTACGAGCAGTACTTC. Translating gives CASSPHLGRGAYEQYF.

This clone is a singleton in its sample. The V gene is TRBV6-5, the J gene TRBJ1-4; D is unclear. From germline, CDR1 is MNHEY and CDR2 SVGAGI. There are 11 residues in the CDR3. With 6 bases removed from V and 10 bases from J, the gap between germline ends came to 9 bases. Here the CDR3 DNA reads TGTGCCAGCAGGACAAGCGGAAAACTGTTTTTT. It is translated as CASRTSGKLFF.

CDR3 in DNA: TGTGCCAGCAGCAATAGCGGGAATACCTACGAGCAGTACTTC. This codes for CASSNSGNTYEQYF. J is TRBJ2-7 and V is TRBV5-4, with TRBD2 matching over 8 bases. The CDR3 is made up of 14 amino acids. Germline-derived CDR1 and CDR2 are SGHNT and YYREEE (reference sequence). J lost 2 bases, V lost 4 bases, and 5 bases had no gene match.

The V gene is TRBV6-1, the J gene TRBJ1-2, with D possibly matching TRBD1 (5 bases). CDR3 length: 14 residues. Deletions cut 6 bases from V and 5 bases from J, with 16 bases between. CDR1 and CDR2 from the germline V gene are MNHNS and SASEGT. Here the CDR3 reads CASRAGQSVYGYTF. The DNA of the CDR3 is TGTGCCAGCAGGGCAGGACAATCCGTTTATGGCTACACCTTC.

This chain connects TRBV11-2 to TRBJ2-7, with D perhaps matching TRBD2 (5 bases). The CDR3 has 12 amino acids. The V gene lost 4 bases and the J gene lost 6 bases, with 10 bases spanning the gap. From germline, CDR1 is SGHAT and CDR2 FQNNGV. DNA of the CDR3: TGTGCCAGCAGCTCCGGGGTCGGCGAGCAGTACTTC. Translation: CASSSGVGEQYF.

V usage is TRBV6-1 and J usage is TRBJ2-3; TRBD1 matches at 10 bases. The CDR3 loop spans 15 amino acids. Germline assignment: CDR1 MNHNS and CDR2 SASEGT. The J segment lost 3 bases and the V segment lost 6 bases, leaving 6 bases of the junction unmatched. The CDR3 DNA follows: TGTGCCAGCAGGACAGGGGGCAGGGGAACAGATACGCAGTATTTT. Encoded protein: CASRTGGRGTDTQYF.

The chain joins TRBV6-1 to TRBJ1-4; 11 positions agree with TRBD1. From germline, CDR1 is MNHNS and CDR2 SASEGT. The CDR3 runs to 15 residues. The CDR3 sequence is CAHRDRGGTNEKLFF. CDR3 coding DNA: TGTGCACACCGGGACAGGGGGGGCACTAATGAAAAACTGTTTTTT.

The V gene is TRBV6-6, the J gene TRBJ1-1, with D possibly TRBD1 on 6 matching bases. CDR3 size: 11 residues. The germline CDR1 and CDR2 sequences are MNHNY and SVGAGI (reference sequence). Trimming removed 5 bases at V and 11 bases at J, with 12 bases between. Written as DNA, the CDR3 is TGTGCCAGCAGTGCGGGGACACGGGCTTTCTTT. Protein: CASSAGTRAFF.

The chain is built from TRBV9 and TRBJ1-1; D unresolved. The CDR3 has 13 amino acids. Trimming took 0 bases from V and 4 from J, leaving 7 bases between them. CDR1 is SGDLS, CDR2 YYNGEE, per germline. CDR3 region: CASSVAEGTEAFF. The CDR3 coding sequence is TGTGCCAGCAGCGTAGCTGAGGGCACTGAAGCTTTCTTT.

J is TRBJ2-3 and V is TRBV9; D gene ambiguous. Germline V gene sequence: CDR1 SGDLS, CDR2 YYNGEE. Trimming stripped 3 bases from V and 2 bases from J, with 7 bases between. The CDR3 is 13 residues long. The CDR3 coding sequence is TGTGCCAGCAGCGCTTCTTCCACAGATACGCAGTATTTT. Translation: CASSASSTDTQYF.

The chain uses TRBV28 and TRBJ2-7, with TRBD1 matching 9 bases. V shed 5 bases, J shed 2 bases, and the junction held 7 bases outside the gene matches. The CDR3 is 15 residues long. Germline V gene lookup returns CDR1 MDHEN and CDR2 SYDVKM. The CDR3 region is CASSAPGQGTYEQYF. CDR3 coding DNA: TGTGCCAGCAGTGCCCCGGGACAGGGTACCTACGAGCAGTACTTC.

The rearrangement uses TRBV29-1 and TRBJ2-3, with 8 bases fitting TRBD1. The CDR3 sequence is 17 residues long. V lost 0 bases to trimming and J lost 1 base; unmatched junction nucleotides: 9. Looked up from germline, CDR1 is SQVTM and CDR2 is ANQGSEA. For the CDR3, the DNA is TGCAGCGTTGAAGACCTTAAGACAGGGGCCCGCACAGATACGCAGTATTTT. Amino acids: CSVEDLKTGARTDTQYF.

This clone was found once. The chain joins TRBV7-2 to TRBJ1-4; D call uncertain. Trimming pared 4 bases from V and 0 bases from J, leaving 9 bases between. CDR1 is SGHTA and CDR2 is FQGNSA in the germline V gene. The length of the CDR3 is 15 residues. This CDR3 is CASSSYASTNEKLFF. As DNA, the CDR3 is TGTGCCAGCAGCTCTTACGCCTCAACTAATGAAAAACTGTTTTTT.

The J gene is TRBJ2-3, the V gene TRBV30, with D maybe TRBD2 (5 bases). CDR1 is GTSNPN, CDR2 SVGIG, per germline (reference sequence). There are 14 residues in the CDR3. The V end was cut by 4 bases, the J end by 1 base, with 12 bases between. The CDR3 region is CAWTAGGGTDTQYF. CDR3 nucleotide sequence: TGTGCCTGGACCGCGGGCGGTGGCACAGATACGCAGTATTTT.

This clone appeared once. The chain uses TRBV6-5 and TRBJ2-7; D is undetermined. The germline V and J ends were trimmed by 2 bases and 9 bases, with 8 bases remaining between them. Germline-derived CDR1 and CDR2 are MNHEY and SVGAGI. The CDR3 has 11 amino acids. This CDR3 is CASSYMAVQYF. In DNA, the CDR3 is TGTGCCAGCAGTTACATGGCAGTGCAGTACTTC.

The V gene is TRBV25-1, the J gene TRBJ2-7, with D tentatively TRBD2 (6 bases). CDR1 is MGHDK and CDR2 is SYGVNS in the germline V gene. V lost 9 bases and J 2 bases, leaving 11 bases between the germline ends. The CDR3 has 12 residues. The CDR3 spells CASKSGPYEQYF. DNA for the CDR3: TGTGCCAGTAAGAGCGGGCCCTACGAGCAGTACTTC.

The rearrangement joins TRBV6-5 to TRBJ1-6, with D perhaps TRBD1 (5 bases). The CDR3 has 15 residues. Trimming pared 0 bases from V and 10 bases from J, leaving 13 bases between. The germline CDR1 and CDR2 sequences are MNHEY and SVGAGI. CDR3 nucleotides: TGTGCCAGCAGTTACTCGAAGGGGTTAAGATCACCCCTCCACTTT. Its protein is CASSYSKGLRSPLHF.

The rearrangement links TRBV30 to TRBJ2-1; D gene unclear. Germline-derived CDR1 and CDR2 are GTSNPN and SVGIG (reference sequence). V shed 0 bases and J shed 0 bases, with 6 bases lying between them. This CDR3 has 14 residues. CDR3 in amino acids: CAWSVLSSYNEQFF. Written as DNA, the CDR3 is TGTGCCTGGAGTGTACTCAGCTCCTACAATGAGCAGTTCTTC. Combining the CDR3 with reference TRBV30 and TRBJ2-1 gives the whole variable domain SQTIHQWPATLVQPVGSPLSLECTVEGTSNPNLYWYRQAAGRGLQLLFYSVGIGQISSEVPQNLSASRPQDRQFILSSKKLLLSDSGFYLCAWSVLSSYNEQFFGPGTRLTVL.

The chain carries TRBV7-2 and TRBJ1-5; D remains ambiguous. V dropped 2 bases and J dropped 0 bases, with 8 bases sitting between them. The CDR3 has 15 residues. The germline CDR1 and CDR2 sequences are SGHTA and FQGNSA. DNA of the CDR3: TGTGCCAGCAGCTTAATAGGGTATAGCAATCAGCCCCAGCATTTT. Translating gives CASSLIGYSNQPQHF.

The V gene is TRBV28, the J gene TRBJ2-5; D is unclear. The germline V gene has CDR1 MDHEN and CDR2 SYDVKM. The CDR3 runs 13 residues. Trimming took 3 bases from V and 1 from J, leaving 6 bases between them. The DNA of the CDR3 is TGTGCCAGCAGTTTTAACTTCCAAGAGACCCAGTACTTC. Translated: CASSFNFQETQYF.

The chain couples TRBV9 to TRBJ2-2; D is ambiguous. This CDR3 has 17 residues. Trimming shortened V by 0 bases and J by 0 bases, and 12 bases separated the two germline ends. The germline CDR1 and CDR2 sequences are SGDLS and YYNGEE. In DNA, the CDR3 is TGTGCCAGCAGCGTAGCGTCTACAGCCTCGAACACCGGGGAGCTGTTTTTT. Its translation: CASSVASTASNTGELFF.